This T cell receptor (beta chain) was sequenced in a study of blood T cell repertoires in COVID-19. About the research overall: The United States, Italy and Spain supplied acute and convalescent COVID-19 samples.

Profiling relied on immunoSEQ multiplex PCR, and the TCRdb table lists in-frame clones only, not all of them. The sample gives roughly 41,000 clones, roughly 91% of which show up once; about 4.8% is in the top ten. V gave up 4 bases and J gave up 2 bases; unmatched junction bases: 13. The V gene's germline CDR1 is SGDLS and CDR2 YYNGEE. This CDR3 is 17 amino acids long. The rearrangement uses TRBV9 and TRBJ2-3; 7 bases line up with TRBD2. The clonotype comes from a human donor in a cohort sampled during active COVID-19. The sequenced sample consisted of peripheral blood. CDR3 bases: TGTGCCAGCAGCCCCTACTGGGATAGCGGGTACACAGATACGCAGTATTTT. It specifies CASSPYWDSGYTDTQYF.